The clone carrying this T cell receptor beta chain was counted at least ten times. Deletions cut 4 bases from V and 12 bases from J, with 16 bases between. This CDR3 is built from 13 residues. Germline-derived CDR1 and CDR2 are WSHSY and SAAADI. The TCR beta CDR3 regions underwent amplification using RNA transcripts as the source. TCR CDR3 underwent first-round RT-PCR with the HTBI primer set. TCRdb itself ran the multiplex PCR reads through MiXCR, one entry per CDR3 protein. This sample has hundreds of thousands of distinct CDR3 sequences, with 13% found just once. This sample is part of a study of T cells in Graves' hyperthyroidism and ophthalmopathy. It was uncontrolled infection, other autoimmune disease, pregnancy or lactation that excluded patients.

The chain combines TRBV10-2 with TRBJ2-1; TRBD2 might be the D (6 bases). The TCR sequence derives from a woman in her late teens or twenties with Graves' hyperthyroidism. Source material: blood. CDR3 region: CASSAEAGGRQFF. CDR3 DNA sequence: TGCGCCAGCAGTGCCGAAGCCGGGGGTAGGCAGTTCTTC.